This TCR beta chain appears in the sequencing data of a study of T cell clonotyping in hematopoietic cell transplantation. Overall study context: Pretransplant recipient samples were taken after cytoreduction.

Time point meaning: recipient sample about 28 days before transplant, after cytoreduction. Recipients were bled about 28 days pretransplant and at posttransplant days 30, 100, 180. The germline V gene encodes CDR1 SGHTA and CDR2 FQGNSA. Trimming took 5 bases from V and 4 from J, leaving 14 bases between them. This CDR3 contains 14 residues. Study results and caveats: Few recipient clonotypes overlapped donors; over 95% were de novo at given depth. Higher Inverse Simpson Index values in graft donor and pretransplant recipient predicted broader posttransplant TCR diversity.

Method: immunoSEQ multiplex PCR; TCRdb's copy keeps in-frame clones and lacks some. Of about 28,000 clones listed, about 92% are singletons. Notes on this clone: No antigen is known for it.

The sequenced sample was peripheral blood mononuclear cells, obtained before stem cell transplant. The clonotype comes from a man aged 50 to 59 with acute myeloid leukemia. Some clones in this sample may be carry-over from other donors' samples. The chain has TRBV7-2 and TRBJ1-2; D remains ambiguous. The CDR3 nucleotides are TGTGCCAGCAGCCTCTCCGGATTATCCTATGGCTACACCTTC. Protein sequence: CASSLSGLSYGYTF.